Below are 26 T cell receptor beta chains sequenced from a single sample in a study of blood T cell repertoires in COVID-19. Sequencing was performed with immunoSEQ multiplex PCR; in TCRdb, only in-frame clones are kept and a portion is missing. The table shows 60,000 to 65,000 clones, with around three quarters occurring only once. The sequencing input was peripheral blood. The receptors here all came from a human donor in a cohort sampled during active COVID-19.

CDR3 residues: CASSQDPAGGTDTQYF. The DNA for the CDR3 is TGCGCCAGCAGCCAAGATCCAGCGGGGGGGACAGATACGCAGTATTTT. The genes are TRBV4-1 and TRBJ2-3, with 10 bases lining up with TRBD2. Germline V gives CDR1 MGHRA, CDR2 YSYEKL. This CDR3 is built from 16 residues. Trimming at V came to 0 bases and at J to 3 bases, leaving 3 bases not matched to a gene.

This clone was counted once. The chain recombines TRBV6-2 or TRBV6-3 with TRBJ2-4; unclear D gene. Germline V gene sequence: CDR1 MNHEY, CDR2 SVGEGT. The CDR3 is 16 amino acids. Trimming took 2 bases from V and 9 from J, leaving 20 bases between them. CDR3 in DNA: TGTGCCAGCAGTTACCAAACGGGTCTAGGAATTGGCATTCAGTACTTC. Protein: CASSYQTGLGIGIQYF.

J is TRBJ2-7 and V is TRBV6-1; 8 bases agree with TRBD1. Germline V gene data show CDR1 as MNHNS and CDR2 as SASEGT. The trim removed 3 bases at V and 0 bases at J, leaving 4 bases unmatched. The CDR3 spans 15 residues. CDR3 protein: CASSEGQAYSYEQYF. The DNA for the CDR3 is TGTGCCAGCAGTGAGGGACAGGCCTACTCCTACGAGCAGTACTTC.

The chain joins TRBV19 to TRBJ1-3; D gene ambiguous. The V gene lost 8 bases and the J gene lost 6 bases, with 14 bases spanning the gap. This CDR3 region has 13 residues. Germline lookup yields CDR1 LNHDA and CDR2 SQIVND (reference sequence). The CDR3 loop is CASRRVNQNTIYF. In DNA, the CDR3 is TGTGCCAGTCGGCGGGTTAATCAAAACACCATATATTTT.

CDR3 loop: CASSSDRGQLNTEAFF. In DNA form, the CDR3 reads TGTGCCAGCAGCTCAGACAGGGGGCAGCTGAACACTGAAGCTTTCTTT. The chain uses TRBV7-9 and TRBJ1-1; 10 bases agree with TRBD1. The CDR3 sequence is 16 residues long. CDR1 and CDR2 from the germline V gene are SEHNR and FQNEAQ (reference sequence). J lost 0 bases, V lost 4 bases, and 5 bases had no gene match.

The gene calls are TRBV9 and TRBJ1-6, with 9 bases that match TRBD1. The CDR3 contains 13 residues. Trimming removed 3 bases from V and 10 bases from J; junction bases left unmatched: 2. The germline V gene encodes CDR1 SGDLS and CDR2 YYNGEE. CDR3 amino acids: CASSGQGESPLHF. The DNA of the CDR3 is TGTGCCAGCAGCGGACAGGGGGAATCACCCCTCCACTTT.

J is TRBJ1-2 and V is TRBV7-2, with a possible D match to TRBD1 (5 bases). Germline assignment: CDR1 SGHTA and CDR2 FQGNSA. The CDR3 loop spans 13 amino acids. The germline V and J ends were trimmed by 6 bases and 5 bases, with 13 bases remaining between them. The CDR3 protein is CASRGDGGYGYTF. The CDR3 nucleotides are TGTGCCAGCAGGGGGGACGGGGGGTATGGCTACACCTTC. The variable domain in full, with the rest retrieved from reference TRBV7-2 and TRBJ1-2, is GAGVSQSPSNKVTEKGKDVELRCDPISGHTALYWYRQSLGQGLEFLIYFQGNSAPDKSGLPSDRFSAERTGGSVSTLTIQRTQQEDSAVYLCASRGDGGYGYTFGSGTRLTVV.

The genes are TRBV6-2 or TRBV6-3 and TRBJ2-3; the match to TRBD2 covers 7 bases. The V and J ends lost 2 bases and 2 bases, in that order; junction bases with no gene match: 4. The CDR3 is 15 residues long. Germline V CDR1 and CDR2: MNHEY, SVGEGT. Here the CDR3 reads CASSYTRGYTDTQYF. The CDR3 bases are TGTGCCAGCAGTTACACGCGGGGGTACACAGATACGCAGTATTTT.

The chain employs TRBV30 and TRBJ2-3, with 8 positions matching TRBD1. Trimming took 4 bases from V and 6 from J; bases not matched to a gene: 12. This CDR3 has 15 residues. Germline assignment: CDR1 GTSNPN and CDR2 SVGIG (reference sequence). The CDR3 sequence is CAWTGQETVTDTQYF. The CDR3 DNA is TGTGCCTGGACGGGACAGGAAACCGTCACCGATACGCAGTATTTT.

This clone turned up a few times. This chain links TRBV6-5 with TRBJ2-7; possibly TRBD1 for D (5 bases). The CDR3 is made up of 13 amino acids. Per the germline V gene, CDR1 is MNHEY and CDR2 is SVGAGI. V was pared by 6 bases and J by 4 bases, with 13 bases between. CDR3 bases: TGTGCCAGCAGGCCGCCAGGGCGGTACGAGCAGTACTTC. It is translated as CASRPPGRYEQYF.

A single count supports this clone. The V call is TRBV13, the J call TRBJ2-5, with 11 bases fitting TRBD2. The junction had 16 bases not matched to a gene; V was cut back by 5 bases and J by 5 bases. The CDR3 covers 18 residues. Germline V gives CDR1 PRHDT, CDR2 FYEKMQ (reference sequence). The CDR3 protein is CASSLPSPTSGVTETQYF. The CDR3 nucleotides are TGTGCCAGCAGCCTACCAAGCCCGACTAGCGGGGTGACGGAGACCCAGTACTTC.

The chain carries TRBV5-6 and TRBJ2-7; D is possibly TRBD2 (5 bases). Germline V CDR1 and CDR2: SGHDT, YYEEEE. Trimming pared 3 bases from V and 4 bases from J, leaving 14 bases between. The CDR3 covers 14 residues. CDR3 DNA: TGTGCCAGCAGCTCTTCCGGGGAGCGGTACGAGCAGTACTTC. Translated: CASSSSGERYEQYF.

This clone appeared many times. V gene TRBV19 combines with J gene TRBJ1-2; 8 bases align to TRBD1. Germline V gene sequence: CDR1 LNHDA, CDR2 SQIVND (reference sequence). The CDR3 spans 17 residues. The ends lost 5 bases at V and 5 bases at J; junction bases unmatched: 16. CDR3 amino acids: CASSATGTGSGSYGYTF. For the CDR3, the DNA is TGTGCCAGTAGTGCCACCGGGACAGGATCGGGGAGTTATGGCTACACCTTC.

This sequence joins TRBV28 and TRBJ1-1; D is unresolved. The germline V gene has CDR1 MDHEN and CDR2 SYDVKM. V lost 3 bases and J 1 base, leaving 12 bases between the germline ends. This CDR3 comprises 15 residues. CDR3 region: CASSLGGRGNTEAFF. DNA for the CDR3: TGTGCCAGCAGTTTGGGTGGGCGGGGGAACACTGAAGCTTTCTTT.

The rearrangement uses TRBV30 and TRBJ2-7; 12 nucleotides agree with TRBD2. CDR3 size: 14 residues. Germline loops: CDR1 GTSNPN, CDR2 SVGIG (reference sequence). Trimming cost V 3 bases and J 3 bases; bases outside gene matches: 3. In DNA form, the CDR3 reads TGTGCCTGGAGAGGACTAGCGGGGATCTACGAGCAGTACTTC. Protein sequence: CAWRGLAGIYEQYF.

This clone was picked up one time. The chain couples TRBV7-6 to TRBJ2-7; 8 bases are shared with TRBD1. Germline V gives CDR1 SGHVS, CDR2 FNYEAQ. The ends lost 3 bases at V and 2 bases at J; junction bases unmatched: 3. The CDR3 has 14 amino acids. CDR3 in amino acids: CASSFRDRTYEQYF. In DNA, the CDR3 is TGTGCCAGCAGCTTTAGGGACAGGACCTACGAGCAGTACTTC.

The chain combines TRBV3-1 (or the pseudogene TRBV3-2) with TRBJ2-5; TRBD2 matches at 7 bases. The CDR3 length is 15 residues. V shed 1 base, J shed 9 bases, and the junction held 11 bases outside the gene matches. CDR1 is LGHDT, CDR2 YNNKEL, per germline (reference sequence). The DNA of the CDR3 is TGTGCCAGCAGCCAAGGGGCTAGCGGTAGATGGGCCCAGTACTTC. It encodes CASSQGASGRWAQYF.

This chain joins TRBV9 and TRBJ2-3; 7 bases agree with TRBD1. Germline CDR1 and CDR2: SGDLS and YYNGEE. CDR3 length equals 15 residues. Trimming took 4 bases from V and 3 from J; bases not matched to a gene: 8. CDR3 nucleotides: TGTGCCAGCAGCCCCCGACAGGGTATAACAGATACGCAGTATTTT. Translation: CASSPRQGITDTQYF.

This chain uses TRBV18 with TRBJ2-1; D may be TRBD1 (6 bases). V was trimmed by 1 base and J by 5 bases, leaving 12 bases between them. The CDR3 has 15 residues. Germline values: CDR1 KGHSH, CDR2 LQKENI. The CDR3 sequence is CASSPLRGSDNEQFF. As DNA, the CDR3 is TGTGCCAGCTCACCACTCAGGGGATCGGACAATGAGCAGTTCTTC.

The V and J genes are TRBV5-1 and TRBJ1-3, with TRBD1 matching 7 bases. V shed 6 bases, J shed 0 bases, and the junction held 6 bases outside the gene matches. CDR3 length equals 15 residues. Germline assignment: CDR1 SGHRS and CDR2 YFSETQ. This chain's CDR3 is CASKEGASSGNTIYF. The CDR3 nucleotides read TGCGCCAGCAAGGAGGGGGCCAGCTCTGGAAACACCATATATTTT.

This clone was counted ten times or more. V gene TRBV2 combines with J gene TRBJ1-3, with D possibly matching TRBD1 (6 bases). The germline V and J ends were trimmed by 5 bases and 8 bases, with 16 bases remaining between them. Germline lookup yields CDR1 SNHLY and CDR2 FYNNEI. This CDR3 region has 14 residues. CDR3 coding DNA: TGTGCCAGCAGTCGGGGACATGCTGGTGACACCATATATTTT. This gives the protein CASSRGHAGDTIYF.

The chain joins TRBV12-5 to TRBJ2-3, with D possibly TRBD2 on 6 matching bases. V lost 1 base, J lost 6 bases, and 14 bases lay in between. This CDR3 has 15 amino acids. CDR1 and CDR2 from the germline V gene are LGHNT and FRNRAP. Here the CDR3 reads CASGLGGAAGDTQYF. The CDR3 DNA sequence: TGTGCTAGTGGTTTGGGTGGAGCGGCGGGGGATACGCAGTATTTT. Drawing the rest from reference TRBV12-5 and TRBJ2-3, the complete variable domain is DARVTQTPRHKVTEMGQEVTMRCQPILGHNTVFWYRQTMMQGLELLAYFRNRAPLDDSGMPKDRFSAEMPDATLATLKIQPSEPRDSAVYFCASGLGGAAGDTQYFGPGTRLTVL.

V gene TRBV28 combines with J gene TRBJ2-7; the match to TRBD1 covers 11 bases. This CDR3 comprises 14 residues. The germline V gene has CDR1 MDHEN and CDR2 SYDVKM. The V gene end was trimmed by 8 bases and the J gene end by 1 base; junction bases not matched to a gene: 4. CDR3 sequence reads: CASSGTGGSYEQYF. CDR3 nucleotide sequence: TGTGCCAGCTCCGGGACAGGGGGATCCTACGAGCAGTACTTC.

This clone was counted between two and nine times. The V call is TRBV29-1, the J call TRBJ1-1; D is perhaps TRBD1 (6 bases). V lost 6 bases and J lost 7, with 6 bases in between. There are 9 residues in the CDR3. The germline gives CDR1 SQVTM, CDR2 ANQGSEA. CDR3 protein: CSVGHEAFF. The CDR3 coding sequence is TGCAGCGTGGGACATGAAGCTTTCTTT.

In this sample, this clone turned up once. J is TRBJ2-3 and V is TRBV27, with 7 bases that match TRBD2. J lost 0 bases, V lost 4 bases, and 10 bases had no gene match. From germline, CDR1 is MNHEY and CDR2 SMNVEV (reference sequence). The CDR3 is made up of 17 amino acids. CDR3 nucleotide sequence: TGTGCCAGCAGTTACGAGGGTCTAGCGGTAAGCACAGATACGCAGTATTTT. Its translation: CASSYEGLAVSTDTQYF.

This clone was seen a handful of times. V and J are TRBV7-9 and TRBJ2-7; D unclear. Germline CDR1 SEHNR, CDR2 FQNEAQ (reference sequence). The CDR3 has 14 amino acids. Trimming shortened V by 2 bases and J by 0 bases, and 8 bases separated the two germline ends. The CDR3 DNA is TGTGCCAGCAGCTTAAAGGAGAGCTCCTACGAGCAGTACTTC. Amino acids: CASSLKESSYEQYF.